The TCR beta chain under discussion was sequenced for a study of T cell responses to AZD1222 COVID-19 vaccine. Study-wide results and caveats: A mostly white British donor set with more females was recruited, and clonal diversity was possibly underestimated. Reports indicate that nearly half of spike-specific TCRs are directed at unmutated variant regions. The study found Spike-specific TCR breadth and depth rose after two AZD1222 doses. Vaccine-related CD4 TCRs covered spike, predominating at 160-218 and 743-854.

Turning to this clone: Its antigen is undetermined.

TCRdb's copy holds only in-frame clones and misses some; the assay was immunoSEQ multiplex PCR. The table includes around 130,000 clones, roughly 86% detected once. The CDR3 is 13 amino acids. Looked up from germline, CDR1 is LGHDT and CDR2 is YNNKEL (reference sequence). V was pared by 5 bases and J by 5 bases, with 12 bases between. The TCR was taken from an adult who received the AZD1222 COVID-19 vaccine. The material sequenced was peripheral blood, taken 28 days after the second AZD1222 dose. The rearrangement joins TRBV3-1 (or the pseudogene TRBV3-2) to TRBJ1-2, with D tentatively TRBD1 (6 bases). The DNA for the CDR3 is TGTGCCAGCAGCTCCAGGGGAGGTTATGGCTACACCTTC. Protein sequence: CASSSRGGYGYTF.